This T cell receptor (beta chain) came from a study of cytomegalovirus exposure and HLA in healthy donors. The study's findings and limits: 164 TCR beta chains were listed as cytomegalovirus-associated. In vitro testing confirmed a few CMV-associated chains as specific for CMV antigens.

Between the trimmed V and J ends, which lost 2 bases and 5 bases, there was a span of 9 bases. This CDR3 has 14 residues. CDR1 is SEHNR and CDR2 is FQNEAQ in the germline V gene (reference sequence). The repertoire was sequenced with immunoSEQ multiplex PCR; TCRdb's copy has only in-frame clones and lacks some. This table has some 230,000 clones, over 80% appearing once. The donors belonged to the 120-subject validation cohort, separate from the roughly 650-subject first cohort. As regards this clone: The antigen remains undetermined.

Sequences were obtained from PBMCs. This chain joins TRBV7-9 and TRBJ1-4; D is perhaps TRBD1 (5 bases). The sequence was obtained from a woman under 30 in good health and CMV-seronegative. The DNA for the CDR3 is TGTGCCAGCAGCTTATCACAGGAGAATGAAAAACTGTTTTTT. Its protein product is CASSLSQENEKLFF.